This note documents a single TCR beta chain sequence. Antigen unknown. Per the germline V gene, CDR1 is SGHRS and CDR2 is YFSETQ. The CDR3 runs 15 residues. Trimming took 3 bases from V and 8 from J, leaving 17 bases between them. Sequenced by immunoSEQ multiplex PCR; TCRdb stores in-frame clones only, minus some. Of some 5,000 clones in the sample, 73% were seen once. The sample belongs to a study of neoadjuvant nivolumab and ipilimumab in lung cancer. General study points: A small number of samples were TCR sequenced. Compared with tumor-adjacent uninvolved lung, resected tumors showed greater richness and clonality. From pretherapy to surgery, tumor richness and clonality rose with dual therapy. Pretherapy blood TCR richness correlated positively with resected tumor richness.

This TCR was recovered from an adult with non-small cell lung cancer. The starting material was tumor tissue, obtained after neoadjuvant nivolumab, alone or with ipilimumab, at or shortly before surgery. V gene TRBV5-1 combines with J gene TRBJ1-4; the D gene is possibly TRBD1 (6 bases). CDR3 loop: CASSSQGFRGEKLFF. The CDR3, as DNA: TGCGCCAGCAGCTCTCAGGGGTTCCGGGGAGAAAAACTGTTTTTT. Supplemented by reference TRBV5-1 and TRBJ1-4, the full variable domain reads KAGVTQTPRYLIKTRGQQVTLSCSPISGHRSVSWYQQTPGQGLQFLFEYFSETQRNKGNFPGRFSGRQFSNSRSEMNVSTLELGDSALYLCASSSQGFRGEKLFFGSGTQLSVL.